The T cell receptor (beta chain) under discussion was sequenced for a study of T cell repertoires in cytomegalovirus infection. Study as a whole: Matching HLA type and CMV infection were both indicated by public TCR beta signatures.

With respect to this clonotype: Antigen: not known.

Each CDR3 protein gets one entry after TCRdb re-called the reads with MiXCR. The sample shows 450,000 to 650,000 distinct CDR3 sequences, approximately 40% of them seen only once. The length of the CDR3 is 15 residues. V was clipped by 1 base and J by 8 bases; unmatched bases: 10. Germline assignment: CDR1 MNHEY and CDR2 SVGAGI. The sequencing here drew on cultured PBMCs, taken from culture after CMV antigen stimulation. The J gene is TRBJ1-2, the V gene TRBV6-5; 7 bases agree with TRBD1. This sequence originates from a human donor in good health (CMV status not recorded). Some clones in this sample may be carry-over from other donors' samples. CDR3 amino acids: CASSYLLGTEGGYTF. The DNA of the CDR3 is TGTGCCAGCAGTTACTTGCTTGGGACAGAAGGAGGCTACACCTTC.